This T cell receptor beta chain was sequenced for a study of cytomegalovirus exposure and HLA in healthy donors. General observations from the study: Cytomegalovirus status, reportedly, was diagnosed with high specificity and sensitivity by the classifier. In vitro work confirmed that a few CMV-associated chains recognize CMV antigens.

Assay: immunoSEQ multiplex PCR; the TCRdb copy retains only in-frame clones and omits some. The table lists approximately 60,000 clones, approximately 95% of them singletons. The CDR3 extends over 17 amino acids. Trimming stripped 3 bases from V and 1 base from J, with 17 bases between. The V gene's germline CDR1 is SGDLS and CDR2 YYNGEE. Comment on this clone: The antigen remains unidentified.

This chain joins TRBV9 and TRBJ2-1; a weak D match, TRBD2 (6 bases). The clonotype comes from a woman between 18 and 29 years old in good health and CMV-seronegative. The source material was PBMCs. The CDR3 sequence is CASSGDAGQPSYNEQFF. The CDR3 nucleotides are TGTGCCAGCAGCGGTGATGCGGGGCAGCCTTCCTACAATGAGCAGTTCTTC. The full variable domain, in which reference TRBV9 and TRBJ2-1 provide the parts outside the CDR3, is DSGVTQTPKHLITATGQRVTLRCSPRSGDLSVYWYQQSLDQGLQFLIQYYNGEERAKGNILERFSAQQFPDLHSELNLSSLELGDSALYFCASSGDAGQPSYNEQFFGPGTRLTVL.